This TCR beta chain was identified during a study of T cells in Graves' hyperthyroidism and ophthalmopathy. Researchers amplified the TCR beta CDR3 regions from RNA transcripts. The TCR CDR3 was amplified in a first-round RT-PCR using the HTBI primer set. From the multiplex PCR reads, TCRdb called clonotypes with MiXCR, one entry per CDR3 protein. The data show approximately 400,000 distinct CDR3 sequences, with around 14% seen just once and 7.7% held by the top ten. CDR1 SGHTS and CDR2 YDEGEE come from the germline V gene. This CDR3 comprises 15 residues. Details on this clonotype: Germline is not matched at one junction end, which may reflect a read error.

This receptor was taken from a woman under 30 with Graves' hyperthyroidism. The chain links TRBV5-8 to TRBJ2-2, with D possibly being TRBD2 (6 bases). Sequenced material: blood. The CDR3 DNA reads as TGTGTCAGCAGCCCCGGGGACTTGAACACCGGGGAGCTGTTTTTT. It encodes CVSSPGDLNTGELFF.